This entry lists 6 T cell receptor beta chains sequenced from one sample in a study of cytomegalovirus exposure and HLA in healthy donors. 60 Vbeta and 13 Jbeta primers were used in PCR. Sequenced by immunoSEQ multiplex PCR; TCRdb stores in-frame clones only, minus some. The specimen's table records 150,000 to 250,000 clones. The source material was PBMCs. The source is a boy aged 5-17 years in good health and CMV-seronegative.

This chain joins TRBV6-5 and TRBJ2-7, with TRBD1 as a possible D gene (6 bases). The germline gives CDR1 MNHEY, CDR2 SVGAGI. Deletions cut 0 bases from V and 0 bases from J, with 12 bases between. The length of the CDR3 is 16 residues. In nucleotides, the CDR3 is TGTGCCAGCAGTTACTCCCTCCGGACAGTCTCCTACGAGCAGTACTTC. This codes for CASSYSLRTVSYEQYF.

Comment on this clone: At one boundary the junction diverges from the germline segment, which might be a read error. This sample includes further DNA sequences coding for the same CDR3. The chain employs TRBV5-4 and TRBJ1-1; 9 nucleotides line up with TRBD1. The germline V gene encodes CDR1 SGHNT and CDR2 YYREEE (reference sequence). The CDR3 covers 16 residues. The CDR3 sequence is CASSLGPQGANTEAFF. The CDR3 nucleotides are TGCGCCAGCAGCTTGGGACCACAGGGGGCGAACACTGAAGCTTTCTTT.

This chain connects TRBV6-1 to TRBJ2-1, with TRBD2 matching 15 bases. The CDR3 covers 16 residues. V was clipped by 4 bases and J by 7 bases; unmatched bases: 5. Germline CDR1 is MNHNS and CDR2 is SASEGT. CDR3 DNA: TGTGCCAGCAGTGTAAGGACTAGCGGGGGGGTGAATGAGCAGTTCTTC. It specifies CASSVRTSGGVNEQFF.

The rearrangement links TRBV5-6 to TRBJ1-2, with D uncertain. CDR1 is SGHDT and CDR2 is YYEEEE in the germline V gene. Deletions cut 3 bases from V and 4 bases from J, with 7 bases between. This CDR3 has 12 amino acids. CDR3 in DNA: TGTGCCAGCAGCTGGGAGGGCTATGGCTACACCTTC. Translated: CASSWEGYGYTF.

V gene TRBV7-8 combines with J gene TRBJ1-1; D might be TRBD1 (5 bases). Per germline, CDR1 SGHVS and CDR2 FQNEAQ. V lost 5 bases and J lost 0, with 16 bases in between. CDR3 length: 16 amino acids. In DNA form, the CDR3 reads TGTGCCAGCAGCCACCGGGGGGTGGGGATGAACACTGAAGCTTTCTTT. It encodes CASSHRGVGMNTEAFF.

The gene calls are TRBV5-5 and TRBJ1-2; D is perhaps TRBD1 (6 bases). This CDR3 has 14 amino acids. V was cut by 1 base and J by 4 bases, with 11 bases left in between. Germline V gives CDR1 SGHKS, CDR2 YYEKEE (reference sequence). The CDR3 sequence is CASSLTGGAYGYTF. In nucleotides, the CDR3 is TGTGCCAGCAGCTTGACGGGGGGGGCCTATGGCTACACCTTC.